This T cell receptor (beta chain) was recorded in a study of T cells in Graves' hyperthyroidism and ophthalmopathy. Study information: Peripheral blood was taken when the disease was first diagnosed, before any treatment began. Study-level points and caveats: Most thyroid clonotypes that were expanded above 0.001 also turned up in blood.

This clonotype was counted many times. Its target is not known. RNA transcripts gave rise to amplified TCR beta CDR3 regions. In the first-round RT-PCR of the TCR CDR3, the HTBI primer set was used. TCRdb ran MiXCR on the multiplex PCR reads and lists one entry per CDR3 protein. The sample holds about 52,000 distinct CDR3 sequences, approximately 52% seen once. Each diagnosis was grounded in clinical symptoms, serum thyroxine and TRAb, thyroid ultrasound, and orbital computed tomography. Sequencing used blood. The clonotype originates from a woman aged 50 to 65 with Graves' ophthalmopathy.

CDR3 residues: CASSDPSVSSTDTQYF. CDR3 in DNA: TGTGCCAGCAGTGACCCTAGCGTTTCTAGCACAGATACGCAGTATTTT. J is TRBJ2-3 and V is TRBV2, with D tentatively TRBD2 (6 bases). Trimming removed 3 bases from V and 0 bases from J, with 13 bases in between. From germline, CDR1 is SNHLY and CDR2 FYNNEI. This CDR3 has 16 residues.